The entry below gives a single T cell receptor beta chain sequence along with its context. The CDR3 contains 17 residues. The V gene's germline CDR1 is SGHRS and CDR2 YFSETQ. Trimming left V 4 bases short and J 5 bases short, with 24 bases between. An equimolar mix of two oligonucleotides served as the beta constant-region primer for TRBC1 and TRBC2. The ligated cDNA underwent four PCR rounds using SP2 and nested alpha and beta constant-region primers. One entry per CDR3 protein results from TCRdb running MiXCR on the UMI-ligation and nested PCR reads. The top ten clones hold 0.9% of a sample with about 120,000 distinct CDR3 sequences, over 30% of them seen once. This entry is derived from a study of naive and memory T cell subsets.

The chain is built from TRBV5-1 and TRBJ2-5; TRBD1 or TRBD2 may be the D gene (6 bases each). The sequence was collected from a human donor in good health. Sequencing was done on a sample of central memory CD4+ T cells from blood. The CDR3 is CASSLLPWGASRETQYF. CDR3 DNA: TGCGCCAGCAGCCTGCTCCCGTGGGGGGCGAGTCGGGAGACCCAGTACTTC.